The source of this TCR beta chain is a study of blood T cell repertoires in COVID-19. Study in general: Samples taken during acute and convalescent COVID-19 were collected in the United States, Italy and Spain. T cells, B-cell-depleted T cells, or PBMCs provided the cDNA or gDNA that served as material.

In the original processing: For nucleated cells, counts were estimated from reference gene primer amplification. TCRdb's copy holds only in-frame clones and misses some; the assay was immunoSEQ multiplex PCR. For V, J and clone size, that table is used; D and trimming come from the DNA. This sample has around 100,000 clones; about 90% occur once, and the top ten carry 6.2%. Germline-derived CDR1 and CDR2 are KGHDR and SFDVKD. The V and J ends lost 10 bases and 2 bases respectively, with 7 bases between them. The CDR3 runs 11 residues. This chain links TRBV24-1 with TRBJ1-1; D is uncertain. The source material was peripheral blood. The receptor's source is a human donor in a cohort sampled during active COVID-19. This CDR3 reads CATSSNTEAFF. In nucleotides, the CDR3 is TGTGCCACATCTTCCAACACTGAAGCTTTCTTT.